These 9 T cell receptor delta chains were sequenced from one sample in a study of gamma-delta T cells after stem cell transplantation. TCRdb re-analyzed the RT-PCR reads via CATT. The sample holds about 2,200 delta-chain clones, about 3% seen once. The sequenced sample consisted of gamma-delta T cells. The origin of the receptors is a human donor. It is not recorded whose cells these are; they may come from a transplant donor.

This clone has a handful of counts. A single base separates this from a much larger clone, so it may be a read error. The same CDR3 is also encoded by other DNA sequences in this sample. V usage is TRDV2 and J usage is TRDJ1, with D perhaps matching TRDD3 (5 bases). The V and J ends lost 0 bases and 1 base respectively, with 20 bases between them. Germline loops: CDR1 GEAIGNYY, CDR2 EKD. The CDR3 is made up of 18 amino acids. The CDR3 region is CACDTVPSGVPFTDKLIF. The CDR3 DNA reads TGTGCCTGTGACACCGTGCCCAGTGGGGTTCCATTCACCGATAAACTCATCTTT.

Relative to its sample, this clone is medium-sized. The V and J genes are TRDV2 and TRDJ1; 8 bases fit TRDD3. This CDR3 is built from 20 residues. With V trimmed by 1 base and J by 0 bases, 18 bases remained unmatched. Germline V gene data show CDR1 as GEAIGNYY and CDR2 as EKD. CDR3 coding DNA: TGTGCCTGTGACACGATTACTGGGGGCCAATCCGAATCCTACACCGATAAACTCATCTTT. Residues: CACDTITGGQSESYTDKLIF.

This clone counts as medium-sized. The same CDR3 is also encoded by other DNA sequences in this sample. Written as DNA, the CDR3 is TGTGCCTGTGACTATGCCGGGGTTGACGATAAACTCATCTTT. Encoded protein: CACDYAGVDDKLIF. The chain carries TRDV2 and TRDJ1; D ambiguous. From germline, CDR1 is GEAIGNYY and CDR2 EKD. The CDR3 runs 14 residues. Trimming took off 3 bases at V and 4 bases at J, with 14 bases between the two ends.

This clone is judged medium-sized. The V gene is TRDV1, the J gene TRDJ1, with 10 bases lining up with TRDD3. With 0 bases clipped from V and 2 bases from J, the junction kept 27 bases outside the gene matches. The CDR3 consists of 24 residues. Germline V gives CDR1 TSWWSYY, CDR2 QGS. CDR3 region: CALGELAVLLGRWGILRWTDKLIF. CDR3 sequence (DNA): TGTGCTCTTGGGGAACTAGCCGTCCTCCTCGGGAGGTGGGGGATACTTAGGTGGACCGATAAACTCATCTTT.

As regards this clone: TCRdb records a much larger clone's protein for this DNA, with a difference at residue 4 that likely arises from a read error; the protein given is the translation of the DNA. The gene calls are TRDV2 and TRDJ3; D is perhaps TRDD3 (6 bases). The CDR3 consists of 18 residues. Germline V CDR1 and CDR2: GEAIGNYY, EKD. CDR3: CACGTAGISSWDTRQMFF. Written as DNA, the CDR3 is TGTGCCTGTGGCACCGCGGGGATTAGCTCCTGGGACACCCGACAGATGTTTTTC.

By share, this clone ranks as medium-sized. A much larger clone lies a single base off, so this may be a read error. Additional DNA sequences in this sample encode the identical CDR3. The chain carries TRDV2 and TRDJ1; 10 bases agree with TRDD3. J lost 2 bases, V lost 4 bases, and 12 bases had no gene match. The CDR3 spans 17 residues. The germline V gene has CDR1 GEAIGNYY and CDR2 EKD. The CDR3 spells CACDSLTGGYETDKLIF. CDR3 sequence (DNA): TGTGCCTGTGATTCCCTTACCGGGGGATACGAGACCGATAAACTCATCTTT.

Turning to this clone: Within the sample, other DNA sequences also encode this same CDR3. The V and J genes are TRDV2 and TRDJ1, with 10 positions matching TRDD3. V was clipped by 1 base and J by 2 bases; unmatched bases: 6. Per germline, CDR1 GEAIGNYY and CDR2 EKD. This CDR3 comprises 16 residues. The CDR3 loop is CACDTVGDTETDKLIF. CDR3 DNA: TGTGCCTGTGACACGGTGGGGGATACTGAGACCGATAAACTCATCTTT.

The sample holds a few counts of this clone. The amino acid sequence in TCRdb belongs to a much larger clone and departs from this DNA's translation at residue 14, likely a sequencing read error; the sequence shown is translated from the DNA. The chain links TRDV1 to TRDJ1; TRDD2 might be the D (5 bases). The CDR3 sequence is 15 residues long. Germline CDR1 and CDR2: TSWWSYY and QGS. The CDR3: CALGASTFPTDKLTF. The CDR3 DNA follows: TGTGCTCTTGGGGCCAGTACGTTCCCTACCGATAAACTCACCTTT.

Worth noting for this clone: A read error may explain this, as a much larger clone is one base away. The chain uses TRDV2 and TRDJ1; TRDD3 agrees at 7 bases. The trim removed 1 base at V and 1 base at J, leaving 11 bases unmatched. Germline CDR1 reads GEAIGNYY; CDR2 reads EKD. This CDR3 contains 17 residues. The CDR3 coding sequence is TGTGCCTGTGACACTATACTGGGGCCGACTTCCACCGATAAACTCATCTTT. Its translation is CACDTILGPTSTDKLIF.